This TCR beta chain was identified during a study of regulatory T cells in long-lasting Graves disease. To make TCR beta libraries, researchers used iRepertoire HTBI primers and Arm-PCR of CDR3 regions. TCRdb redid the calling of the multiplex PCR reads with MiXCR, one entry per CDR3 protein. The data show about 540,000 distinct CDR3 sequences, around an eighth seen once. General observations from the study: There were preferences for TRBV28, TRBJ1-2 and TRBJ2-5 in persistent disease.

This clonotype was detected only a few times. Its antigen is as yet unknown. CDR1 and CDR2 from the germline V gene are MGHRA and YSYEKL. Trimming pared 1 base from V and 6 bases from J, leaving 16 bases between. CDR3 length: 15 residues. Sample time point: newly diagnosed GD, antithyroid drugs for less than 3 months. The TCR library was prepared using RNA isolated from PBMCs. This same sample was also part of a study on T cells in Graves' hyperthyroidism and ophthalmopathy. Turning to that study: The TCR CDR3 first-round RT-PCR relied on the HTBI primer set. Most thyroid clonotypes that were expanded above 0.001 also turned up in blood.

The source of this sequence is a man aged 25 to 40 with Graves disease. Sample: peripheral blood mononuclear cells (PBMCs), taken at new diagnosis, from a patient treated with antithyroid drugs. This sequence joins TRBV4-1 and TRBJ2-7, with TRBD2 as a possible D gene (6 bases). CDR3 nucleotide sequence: TGCGCCAGCAGCCAAGTGGGGGGTCGTATCGGCGAGCAGTACTTC. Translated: CASSQVGGRIGEQYF.